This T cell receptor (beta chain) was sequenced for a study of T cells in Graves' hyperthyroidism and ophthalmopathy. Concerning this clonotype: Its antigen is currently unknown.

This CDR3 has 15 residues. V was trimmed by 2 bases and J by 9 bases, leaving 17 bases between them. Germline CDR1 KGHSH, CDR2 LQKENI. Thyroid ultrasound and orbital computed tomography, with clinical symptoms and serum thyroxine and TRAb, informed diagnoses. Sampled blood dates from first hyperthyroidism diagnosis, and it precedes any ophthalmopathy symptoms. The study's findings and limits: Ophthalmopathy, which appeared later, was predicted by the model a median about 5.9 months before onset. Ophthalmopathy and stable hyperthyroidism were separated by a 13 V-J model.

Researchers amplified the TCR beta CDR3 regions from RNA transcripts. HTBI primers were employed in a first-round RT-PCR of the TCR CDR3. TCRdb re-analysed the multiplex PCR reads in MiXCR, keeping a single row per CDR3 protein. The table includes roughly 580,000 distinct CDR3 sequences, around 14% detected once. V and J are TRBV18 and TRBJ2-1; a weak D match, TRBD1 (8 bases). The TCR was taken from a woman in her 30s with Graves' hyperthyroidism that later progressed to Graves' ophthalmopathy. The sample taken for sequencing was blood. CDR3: CASSPSGGGRSEQFF. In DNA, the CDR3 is TGTGCCAGCTCACCATCAGGGGGCGGGAGAAGTGAGCAGTTCTTC.